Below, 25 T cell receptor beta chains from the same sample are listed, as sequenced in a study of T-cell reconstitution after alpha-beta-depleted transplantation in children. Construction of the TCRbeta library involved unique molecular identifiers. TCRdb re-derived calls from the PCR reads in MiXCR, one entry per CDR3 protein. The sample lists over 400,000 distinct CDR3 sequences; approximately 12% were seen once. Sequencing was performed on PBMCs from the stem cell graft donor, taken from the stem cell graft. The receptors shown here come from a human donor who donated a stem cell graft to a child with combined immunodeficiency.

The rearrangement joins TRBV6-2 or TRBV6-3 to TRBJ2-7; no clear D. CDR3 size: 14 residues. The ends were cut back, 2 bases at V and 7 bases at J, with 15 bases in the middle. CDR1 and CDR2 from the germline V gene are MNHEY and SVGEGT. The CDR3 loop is CASSYRIPYDEQYF. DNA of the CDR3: TGTGCCAGCAGTTACAGAATACCCTACGATGAGCAGTACTTC.

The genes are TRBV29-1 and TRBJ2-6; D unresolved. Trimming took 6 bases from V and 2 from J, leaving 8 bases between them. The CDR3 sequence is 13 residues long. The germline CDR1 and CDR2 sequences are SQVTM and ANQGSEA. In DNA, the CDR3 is TGCAGCGTGGCTTTGGCTGGGGCCAACGTCCTGACTTTC. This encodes CSVALAGANVLTF.

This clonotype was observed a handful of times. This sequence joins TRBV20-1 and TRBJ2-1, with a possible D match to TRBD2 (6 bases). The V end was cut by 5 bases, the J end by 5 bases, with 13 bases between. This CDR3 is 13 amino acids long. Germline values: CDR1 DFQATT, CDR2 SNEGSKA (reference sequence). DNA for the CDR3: TGCAGTGCTGCCTCTAGCGCGAACAATGAGCAGTTCTTC. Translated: CSAASSANNEQFF.

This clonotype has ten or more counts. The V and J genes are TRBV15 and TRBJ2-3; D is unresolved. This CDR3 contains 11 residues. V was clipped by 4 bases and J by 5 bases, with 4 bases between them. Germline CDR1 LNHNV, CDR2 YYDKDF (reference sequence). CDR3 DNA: TGTGCCACCAGCATTGGAGATACGCAGTATTTT. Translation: CATSIGDTQYF.

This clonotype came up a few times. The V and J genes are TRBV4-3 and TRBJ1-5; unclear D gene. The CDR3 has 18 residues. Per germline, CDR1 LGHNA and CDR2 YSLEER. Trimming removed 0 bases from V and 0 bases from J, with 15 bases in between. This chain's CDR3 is CASSQDCASPCSNQPQHF. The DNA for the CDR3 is TGCGCCAGCAGCCAAGATTGTGCATCTCCATGTAGCAATCAGCCCCAGCATTTT.

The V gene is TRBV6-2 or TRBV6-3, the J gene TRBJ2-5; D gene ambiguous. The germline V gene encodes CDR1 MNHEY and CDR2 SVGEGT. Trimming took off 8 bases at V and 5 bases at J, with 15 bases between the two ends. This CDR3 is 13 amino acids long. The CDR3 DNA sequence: TGTGCCAGCTCATGGGCAGACCGGGAGACCCAGTACTTC. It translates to CASSWADRETQYF.

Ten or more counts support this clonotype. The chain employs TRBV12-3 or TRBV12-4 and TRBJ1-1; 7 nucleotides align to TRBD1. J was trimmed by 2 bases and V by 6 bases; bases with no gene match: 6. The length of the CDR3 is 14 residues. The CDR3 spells CASRTDRSNTEAFF. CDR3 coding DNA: TGTGCCAGCAGGACGGACAGGTCAAACACTGAAGCTTTCTTT.

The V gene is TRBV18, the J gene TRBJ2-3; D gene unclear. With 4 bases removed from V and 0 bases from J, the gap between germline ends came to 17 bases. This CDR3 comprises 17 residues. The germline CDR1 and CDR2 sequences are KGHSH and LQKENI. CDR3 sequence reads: CASSRRTELKSTDTQYF. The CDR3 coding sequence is TGTGCCAGCTCACGTAGAACAGAACTCAAGAGCACAGATACGCAGTATTTT.

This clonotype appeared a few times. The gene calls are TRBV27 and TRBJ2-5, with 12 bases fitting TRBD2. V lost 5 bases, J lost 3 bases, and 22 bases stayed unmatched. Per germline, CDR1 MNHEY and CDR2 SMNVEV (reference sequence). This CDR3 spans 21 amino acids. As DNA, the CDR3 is TGTGCCAGCAGTGCTCTCCCGGGACAGTTGGGACTAGCGGGCGTCAAAGAGACCCAGTACTTC. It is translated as CASSALPGQLGLAGVKETQYF.

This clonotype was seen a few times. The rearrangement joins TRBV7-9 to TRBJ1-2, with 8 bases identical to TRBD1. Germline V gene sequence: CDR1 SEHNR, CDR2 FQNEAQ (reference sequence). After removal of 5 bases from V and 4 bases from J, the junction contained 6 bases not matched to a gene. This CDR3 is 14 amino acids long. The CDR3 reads CASSHGQGGYGYTF. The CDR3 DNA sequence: TGTGCCAGCAGCCACGGACAGGGAGGCTATGGCTACACCTTC.

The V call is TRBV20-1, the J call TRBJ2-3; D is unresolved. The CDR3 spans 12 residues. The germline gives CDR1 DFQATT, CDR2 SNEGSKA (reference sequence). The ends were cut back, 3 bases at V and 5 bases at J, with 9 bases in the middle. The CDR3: CSARLLGDTQYF. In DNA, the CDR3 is TGCAGTGCTAGGCTCCTAGGAGATACGCAGTATTTT.

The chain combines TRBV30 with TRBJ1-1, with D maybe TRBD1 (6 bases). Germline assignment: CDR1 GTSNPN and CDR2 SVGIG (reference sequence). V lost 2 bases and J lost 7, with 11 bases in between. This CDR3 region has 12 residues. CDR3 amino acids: CAWSKRGFEAFF. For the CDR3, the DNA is TGTGCCTGGAGTAAGAGGGGGTTTGAAGCTTTCTTT.

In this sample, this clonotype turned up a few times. CDR3 bases: TGCGCCAGCAGCCAAGAAGGCCTAGCGGGAGACCTCTTAACCTACAATGAGCAGTTCTTC. Translated, it gives CASSQEGLAGDLLTYNEQFF. The rearrangement uses TRBV4-3 and TRBJ2-1; the match to TRBD2 covers 10 bases. With 0 bases clipped from V and 2 bases from J, the junction kept 13 bases outside the gene matches. This CDR3 has 20 residues. From germline, CDR1 is LGHNA and CDR2 YSLEER.

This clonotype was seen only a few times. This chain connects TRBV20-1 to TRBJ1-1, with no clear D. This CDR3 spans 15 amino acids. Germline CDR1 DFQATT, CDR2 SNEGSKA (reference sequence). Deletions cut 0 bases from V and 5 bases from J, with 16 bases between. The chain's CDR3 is CSARDMSATKTEAFF. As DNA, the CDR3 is TGCAGTGCTAGAGATATGTCGGCAACGAAGACTGAAGCTTTCTTT.

CDR3 DNA sequence: TGTGCCAGCAGCTGGACTAGCGGGGGGTCCTACGAGCAGTACTTC. It encodes CASSWTSGGSYEQYF. V and J are TRBV7-2 and TRBJ2-7, with 14 bases aligning to TRBD2. The CDR3 spans 15 residues. The germline V gene encodes CDR1 SGHTA and CDR2 FQGNSA. The J segment lost 1 base and the V segment lost 4 bases, leaving 0 bases of the junction unmatched.

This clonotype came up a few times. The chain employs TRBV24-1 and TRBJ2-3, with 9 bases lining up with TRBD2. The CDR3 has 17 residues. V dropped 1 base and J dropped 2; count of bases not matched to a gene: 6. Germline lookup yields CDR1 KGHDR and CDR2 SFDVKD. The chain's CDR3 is CATSDFKRGANTDTQYF. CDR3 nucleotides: TGTGCCACCAGTGATTTCAAGCGGGGGGCGAACACAGATACGCAGTATTTT.

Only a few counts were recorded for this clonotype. CDR3 amino acids: CATSDFKESSSTDTQYF. CDR3 sequence (DNA): TGTGCCACCAGTGATTTCAAGGAATCTTCTAGCACAGATACGCAGTATTTT. The genes are TRBV24-1 and TRBJ2-3, with unresolved D. The V and J ends lost 1 base and 0 bases respectively, with 13 bases between them. The CDR3 sequence is 17 residues long. Germline CDR1 reads KGHDR; CDR2 reads SFDVKD.

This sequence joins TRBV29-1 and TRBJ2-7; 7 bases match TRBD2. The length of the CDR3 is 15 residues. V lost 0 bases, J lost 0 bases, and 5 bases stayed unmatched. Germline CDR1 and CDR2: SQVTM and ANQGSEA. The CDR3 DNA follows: TGCAGCGTTGAAGATCCGGGAGGAAACTCCTACGAGCAGTACTTC. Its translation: CSVEDPGGNSYEQYF.

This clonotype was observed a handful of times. CDR3 DNA sequence: TGTGCCAGCAGCCCTATGGGACAGTGGGTACAAGAGACCCAGTACTTC. It specifies CASSPMGQWVQETQYF. The chain links TRBV11-2 to TRBJ2-5; 7 bases are shared with TRBD1. With 5 bases clipped from V and 2 bases from J, the junction kept 11 bases outside the gene matches. The germline V gene has CDR1 SGHAT and CDR2 FQNNGV. The CDR3 covers 16 residues.

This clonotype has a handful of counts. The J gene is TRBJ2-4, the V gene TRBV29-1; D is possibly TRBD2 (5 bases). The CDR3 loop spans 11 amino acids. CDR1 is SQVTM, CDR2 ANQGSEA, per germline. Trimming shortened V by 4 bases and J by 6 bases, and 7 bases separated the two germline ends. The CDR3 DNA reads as TGCAGCGTTGGCGGAGGAAACATTCAGTACTTC. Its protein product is CSVGGGNIQYF.

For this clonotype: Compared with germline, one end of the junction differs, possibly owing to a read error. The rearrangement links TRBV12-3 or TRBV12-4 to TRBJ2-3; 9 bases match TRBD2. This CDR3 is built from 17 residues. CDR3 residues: CAISLRGEAGGADTQYF. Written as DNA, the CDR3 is TGTGCCATCAGTTTACGGGGCGAGGCGGGAGGGGCAGATACGCAGTATTTT.

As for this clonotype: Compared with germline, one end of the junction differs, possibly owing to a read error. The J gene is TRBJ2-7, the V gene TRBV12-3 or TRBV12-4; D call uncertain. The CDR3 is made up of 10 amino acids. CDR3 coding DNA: TGTGCCAGCGGCTCCGACGAGCAGTACTTC. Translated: CASGSDEQYF.

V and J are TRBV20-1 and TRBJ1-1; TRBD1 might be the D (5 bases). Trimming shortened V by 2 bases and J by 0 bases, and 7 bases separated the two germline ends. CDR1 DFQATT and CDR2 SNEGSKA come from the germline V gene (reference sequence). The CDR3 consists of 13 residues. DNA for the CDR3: TGCAGTGCTAGATACAGGCTGAACACTGAAGCTTTCTTT. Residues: CSARYRLNTEAFF.

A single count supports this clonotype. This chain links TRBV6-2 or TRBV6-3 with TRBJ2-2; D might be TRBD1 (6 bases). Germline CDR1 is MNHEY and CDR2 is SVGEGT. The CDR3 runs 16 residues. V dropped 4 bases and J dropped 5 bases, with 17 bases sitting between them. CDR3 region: CASSSINRVSTGELFF. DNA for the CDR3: TGTGCCAGCAGTTCCATCAACAGGGTTTCGACCGGGGAGCTGTTTTTT.

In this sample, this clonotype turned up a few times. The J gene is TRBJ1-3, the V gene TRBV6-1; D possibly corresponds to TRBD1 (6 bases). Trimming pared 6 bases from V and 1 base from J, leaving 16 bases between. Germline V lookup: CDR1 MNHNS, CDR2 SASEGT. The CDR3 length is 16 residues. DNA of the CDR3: TGTGCCAGCAGGAGCTTCGGGGGCAGGTCTGGAAACACCATATATTTT. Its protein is CASRSFGGRSGNTIYF.